This T cell receptor beta chain was obtained from a study of T-cell reconstitution after alpha-beta-depleted transplantation in children. V was cut by 0 bases and J by 6 bases, with 9 bases left in between. The germline V gene has CDR1 MRHNA and CDR2 SNTAGT. This CDR3 has 13 amino acids. This clonotype was counted a few times. Unique molecular identifiers were built into the TCRbeta library. TCRdb reanalysed the PCR reads using MiXCR and keeps one entry per CDR3 protein. Counted here are hundreds of thousands of distinct CDR3 sequences, more than 8% occurring once; the ten biggest clones make up roughly a tenth.

The sequencing used PBMCs from the stem cell graft donor, collected from the stem cell graft. This TCR was sampled from a human donor who donated a stem cell graft to a child with SCID. This chain joins TRBV6-4 and TRBJ2-7; the D is unclear. CDR3 sequence (DNA): TGTGCCAGCAGTGACTCTCCAGGATCCGAGCAGTACTTC. Protein: CASSDSPGSEQYF.